Sequencing of this T cell receptor beta chain was carried out in a study of shared clonotypes between healthy human individuals (dated by TCRdb to the early 2020s). Context from the whole study: Three men and a couple of women, aged 18 to 49 years, made up the cohort. To estimate repertoire size and how much clonotypes are shared between individuals, the study performed deep sequencing of blood TCR repertoires from 4 to 6 healthy adults. Each donor's leukapheresis produced roughly between roughly 0.94 and 9.5 billion PBMCs. Different laboratories and diverse techniques were used to prepare libraries and sequence TCR repertoires, to increase sequencing depth and limit assay-specific biases. Study-level results and caveats: Because the study included a small number of donors, the genetic and exposure-history diversity represented was limited. Only blood was sampled, and tissue TCR repertoires likely differ from those in blood. Pairwise subsampling led to the expectation that sequencing depth would affect the degree of clonotype sharing among donors.

Including cysteine and phenylalanine, the CDR3 has 17 amino acids. Of the read, only the CDR3 DNA is kept; its 51 bases are in frame from base 1. V is reduced by 4 bases and J by 1 base, leaving a spacing of 18 bases between them. In the germline V gene, CDR1 corresponds to SGHDT and CDR2 to YYEEEE. Using the deep immunoSEQ assay, multiplex PCR amplified TCR CDR3 regions from genomic DNA. Extracted genomic DNA from each cell subset was spread evenly across all wells of several immunoSEQ 96-well plates, with each plate serving as a replicate. Each replicate PCR for unsorted PBMC received approximately 0.3 ug genomic DNA, equal to tens of thousands of T cell genomes. Genomic DNA from unsorted PBMC was sequenced over ten immunoSEQ deep assay plates. Purified libraries were quantified with a Qubit 3.0 fluorometer, sized on a Bioanalyzer 2100, and re-quantified with the KAPA Library Quantification kit. A separate single-read 150-cycle Illumina NextSeq 550 flow cell was used to sequence each immunoSEQ 96-well plate. The authors processed their data as follows. Because only junctional sequences without quality scores were contained in the immunoSEQ output, filtering matching that applied to full-length reads could not be performed. Sequences were annotated with PyIR, a Python wrapper for IgBLAST v1.9, and V/J genes and CDR3 were assigned using IMGT germline references. Any read was removed if the V/J assignment was weak (E-value above 1e-6), the CDR3 was missing, or the read contained stop codons, out-of-frame junctions, or ambiguous translated residues. V3J clonotypes were defined as sequences sharing an identical inferred V gene, J gene, and CDR3 amino acid sequence. The percentage overlap between two repertoires was calculated by dividing the number of shared unique clonotypes by the size of the smaller repertoire. RTK rarefaction, the Chao1 estimator, and Recon v2.1 estimates of unobserved clonotypes were used to assess repertoire richness. TCRdb took this table from immuneACCESS and kept in-frame rearrangements with V and J called. Such tables lack part of the clones; where checked against another copy, unresolved V genes explain under half of the gap, and the rest is unexplained. V and J calls and clone size are copied from that table; D and trimming were computed from the DNA. Across this sample there are hundreds of thousands of clones, with roughly four fifths seen only once. The top ten constitute more than 10% of the sample.

Of note for this clone: Its binding antigen is unknown. No base-level quality is on record; no much larger clone is a single base apart.

The donors were healthy, HIV-negative adults with no recently reported acute infections or vaccinations. Every donor was a Caucasian adult residing in Nashville, Tennessee, USA. In the unsorted samples, roughly 90 million PBMCs were counted, and genomic DNA was extracted using the QIAamp DNA Blood Mini kit. After blood collection by leukapheresis, PBMCs were isolated using Ficoll-Histopaque density gradient centrifugation and then cryopreserved in the vapor phase of liquid nitrogen. The sample comprised PBMCs. The V gene is TRBV5-6 and the J gene is TRBJ2-1; TRBD2 is a possible D gene, resting on 5 matching bases. The receptor was isolated from a woman aged 40 to 49 in good health. Some clones in this sample may be carry-over from other donors' samples. The nucleotide sequence is given as TGTGCCAGCAGCCCGCTTCGAACTAGAGTATCCTACAATGAGCAGTTCTTC. This sequence encodes CASSPLRTRVSYNEQFF.